This T cell receptor beta chain was documented in a study of T-cell memory formation after mild COVID-19 (dated by TCRdb to the early 2020s). Regarding the complete study: Most TCR sequence clusters were specific to one of the two donors. T-cell clones expanding and contracting after mild COVID-19 in two donors were tracked by longitudinal TCRalpha and TCRbeta repertoire sequencing. Two young, previously healthy adult volunteers made up the cohort, one male and one female. The research as a whole found: Only two mild cases were covered by the study, and larger cohorts that include severe cases with pre-infection samples were considered necessary. Contracting CD4+ clones were found mainly in CM and EM memory subsets, while CD8+ clones were enriched in EMRA. The second-wave clones that peaked on day 37 were not confirmed to be SARS-CoV-2 specific. Clones that contracted from day 15 to 85 showed balanced CD4/CD8 phenotypes, whereas a second wave of clones that expanded from day 15 to 37 leaned towards CD4+. Some responding clones were found in pre-infection memory, which suggests that pre-existing cross-reactive memory T cells took part in the SARS-CoV-2 response.

PBMCs were isolated by Ficoll-Paque density gradient centrifugation. The sample was run on an Illumina NovaSeq 6000. TCRalpha and TCRbeta cDNA libraries were constructed by 5'RACE with constant-segment primers, with sample barcodes and unique molecular identifiers being introduced. RNA was extracted from every sample with Trizol reagent. Amplification of the libraries took two PCR steps, and the second step added a second sample barcode plus Illumina TruSeq adapters. Sequencing of the libraries was done on an Illumina NovaSeq, producing 2 x 150 bp paired-end reads. As for the original processing: With migec v1.2.7, reads were demultiplexed and then collapsed into UMI-guided consensus sequences. With mixcr v2.1.11, UMI consensuses were aligned to TRA and TRB V and J templates and assembled into clonotypes. A clonotype was counted as expanded or contracted only if both edgeR and NoisET called the change significant, with noise models trained on biological replicates. edgeR calls used a false discovery rate-adjusted p below 0.01 and a log2 fold-change threshold of 1. As an exploratory analysis of dynamics, max-normalized trajectories of the 1000 most abundant clonotypes were examined by PCA with hierarchical clustering. The CD4 or CD8 phenotype of responding clones was assigned using the separately sequenced CD4+ and CD8+ repertoires. TCRdb applied fastp at Q25 and MiXCR to the public reads, then kept only in-frame beta chains. Every CDR3 protein is listed once, alongside the most common genes and DNA of its rows. The authors' filters were not applied to this entry. Here the sample has around 200,000 distinct CDR3 sequences; over 9.5% occur a single time. 3% of the sample comes from the top ten.

There are 13 amino acids in the CDR3, from cysteine to phenylalanine inclusive. Only the CDR3 portion is preserved as DNA: 39 bases, with reading frame beginning at the first base. In the germline V gene, CDR1 corresponds to SNHLY and CDR2 to FYNNEI. The germline ends are 9 bases apart after V is trimmed by 7 bases and J by 2 bases. A few counts support this clonotype. The target of this receptor is not known. The input lacks base qualities; no much larger clone sits a single base away. The sequence was obtained from a man aged 18 to 35 who had mild COVID-19 (a few samples of this study predate the infection). The sample titles of this study are shuffled in the database, so cell type and time point are left out; the donor was told from shared clones. The source material was PBMCs or a T cell subset sorted from them (not recorded which). The chain joins TRBV2 to TRBJ1-5; the D gene remains uncertain. CDR3 loop: CASTQEGNQPQHF. The nucleotide sequence is given as TGTGCCAGCACCCAGGAGGGCAATCAGCCCCAGCATTTT.